Listed below are T cell receptor beta chains from one sample, sequenced in a study of blood T cells in healthy people across ages. TCRdb reprocessed the 5' RACE reads with MiXCR, giving one entry per CDR3 protein. The sample lists 1.5 million to 1.8 million distinct CDR3 sequences, approximately 39% occurring once. Sequenced material: blood. The receptors shown here come from a young woman in good health. The CDR3 runs from the conserved cysteine through the conserved F or W. Fields, in order: D gene, V gene, clone size, J gene, CDR3 length, CDR3 DNA, CDR3 protein. A D gene is named only where the DNA matches it firmly. Rows may omit the clone size; those that give it use once, few, many or a size class.

-	TRBV7-2	-	TRBJ2-7	14	TGTGCCAGCAGCTCTAGAGGGGGTCTCAATGAGCAGTACTTC	CASSSRGGLNEQYF
-	TRBV5-1	-	TRBJ2-1	17	TGCGCCAGCAGCTCCCATGGGAGCGGGGACACCTGGGATGAGCAGTTCTTC	CASSSHGSGDTWDEQFF
TRBD2	TRBV20-1	few	TRBJ2-3	18	TGCAGTGCTAGTGGGGTGAGACTAGCGGGAGGGCTCACAGATACGCAGTATTTT	CSASGVRLAGGLTDTQYF
-	TRBV20-1	-	TRBJ2-7	13	TGCAGTGCTAGACCATCTCAAGGTTACGAGCAGTACTTC	CSARPSQGYEQYF
TRBD2	TRBV3-1	-	TRBJ2-3	20	TGTGCCAGCAGCCATCGACTAGCGGGGAGCGCAATATTCGGCACAGATACGCAGTATTTT	CASSHRLAGSAIFGTDTQYF
-	TRBV6-2/TRBV6-3	-	TRBJ2-7	11	TGTGCCAGCAGTAACTCAGGGGAGCAGTACTTC	CASSNSGEQYF
-	TRBV29-1	-	TRBJ2-2	15	TGCAGCGTTGAAGGAGAAGGACAGAACACCGGGGAGCTGTTTTTT	CSVEGEGQNTGELFF
-	TRBV30	once	TRBJ2-7	13	TGTGCCTGGACGGGGTTTCACTCCTACGAGCAGTACTTC	CAWTGFHSYEQYF
-	TRBV10-3	-	TRBJ2-1	12	TGTGCCATCAGTGTGTGGGCGAATGAGCAGTTCTTC	CAISVWANEQFF
-	TRBV19	-	TRBJ1-5	16	TGTGCCAGTAAGCTAGGACCCGGAGGGGGCAATCAGCCCCAGCATTTT	CASKLGPGGGNQPQHF
-	TRBV4-1	-	TRBJ2-1	16	TGCGCCAGCAGCCCAAGTCGAGGCCAGGGTAGCAATGAGCAGTTCTTC	CASSPSRGQGSNEQFF
TRBD1	TRBV5-1	few	TRBJ1-2	15	TGCGCCAGCAGCCTGCCGGGACAGCCTCTCTATGGCTACACCTTC	CASSLPGQPLYGYTF
-	TRBV6-2/TRBV6-3	few	TRBJ1-5	16	TGTGCCAGCAGTTCTTGGACCCGTCGGGGCGATCAGCCCCAGCATTTT	CASSSWTRRGDQPQHF
TRBD1	TRBV10-3	-	TRBJ2-7	14	TGTGCCATCAGCGACCGGGACAGGGGGACCGAGCAGTACTTC	CAISDRDRGTEQYF
-	TRBV20-1	few	TRBJ2-1	11	TGCAGTTACACCCGAGGCGCTGAGCAGTTCTTC	CSYTRGAEQFF
-	TRBV7-9	few	TRBJ1-2	13	TGTGCCAGCAGCCAAGCCGGGGTGAATGGCTACACCTTC	CASSQAGVNGYTF
-	TRBV6-2/TRBV6-3	-	TRBJ2-7	15	TGTGCCAGCAGTTACGGGGACGAGGAGATCTACGAGCAGTACTTC	CASSYGDEEIYEQYF
TRBD1	TRBV20-1	-	TRBJ2-7	14	TGCAGTGCTAGAGGCCGGACAGGGGCCCACGAGCAGTACTTC	CSARGRTGAHEQYF
-	TRBV29-1	few	TRBJ1-2	11	TGCAGCGCGGGTTTTACCCATGGCTACACCTTC	CSAGFTHGYTF
-	TRBV27	-	TRBJ1-2	14	TGTGCCAGCAGTACTGCGGGGTTTAACTATGGCTACACCTTC	CASSTAGFNYGYTF
-	TRBV21-1	few	TRBJ2-1	15	TGTGCCAGCAGCAAAAGCGGGGGGGCTAACAATGAGCAGTTCTTC	CASSKSGGANNEQFF
-	TRBV10-2	few	TRBJ1-1	11	TGCGCCAGCAAGGAATACACTGAAGCTTTCTTT	CASKEYTEAFF
-	TRBV27	-	TRBJ1-2	18	TGTGCCAGCAGCGTCCCCGATAGGAGGCGGGAGAAGGGCTATGGCTACACCTTC	CASSVPDRRREKGYGYTF
-	TRBV2	-	TRBJ2-3	16	TGTGCCAGTAGTGAGAGTAGCGGATTGGGTACAGATACGCAGTATTTT	CASSESSGLGTDTQYF
-	TRBV12-3/TRBV12-4	-	TRBJ2-3	14	TGTGCCAGCAGCCGGGCGGAGGGCGCAGATACGCAGTATTTT	CASSRAEGADTQYF
-	TRBV6-5	-	TRBJ1-2	11	TGTGCCACCGGGACATGGGATGGCTACACCTTC	CATGTWDGYTF
-	TRBV10-3	-	TRBJ2-7	16	TGTGCCATCAGTGGTGGCCCGGGGGAGCGGACCTACGAGCAGTACTTC	CAISGGPGERTYEQYF
-	TRBV20-1	-	TRBJ2-7	14	TGCAGTGCTAGTGGGGCACCGCGCACCTACGAGCAGTACTTC	CSASGAPRTYEQYF
-	TRBV6-6	-	TRBJ2-2	16	TGTGCCAGCAGTTACTCGAGGCCCGATAACACCGGGGAGCTGTTTTTT	CASSYSRPDNTGELFF
-	TRBV20-1	-	TRBJ1-2	11	TGCAGTGCTAGAGCCCCGCATGGCTACACCTTC	CSARAPHGYTF
TRBD1	TRBV25-1	-	TRBJ2-5	13	TGTACCAGCAGCTCCAGGGGGAAGGAGACCCAGTACTTC	CTSSSRGKETQYF
-	TRBV7-9	-	TRBJ1-1	16	TGTGCCAGCAGCTTAGAAGTGCTGGGGGCGGGAACTGAAGCTTTCTTT	CASSLEVLGAGTEAFF
TRBD1	TRBV28	-	TRBJ1-2	13	TGTGCCAGCAGCAACAGGGGCTACTATGGCTACACCTTC	CASSNRGYYGYTF
-	TRBV14	few	TRBJ2-3	12	TGTGCCAGCAGTCAGCTGGGGGATACGCAGTATTTT	CASSQLGDTQYF
TRBD2	TRBV20-1	-	TRBJ2-3	14	TGCAGTGCTAGAGAGGGACTAGGGGTAGATACGCAGTATTTT	CSAREGLGVDTQYF
TRBD2	TRBV10-3	-	TRBJ2-7	16	TGTGCCATCAGTGACGCAAGCGGGAGAAATCCTTACGAGCAGTACTTC	CAISDASGRNPYEQYF
TRBD2	TRBV20-1	few	TRBJ2-1	16	TGCAGTGCCAAAGACGGCCTAGCGGGGGTACAAGAGACCCAGTTCTTC	CSAKDGLAGVQETQFF
-	TRBV24-1	few	TRBJ2-1	12	TGTGCCACCAGTGCCAATAACAATGAGCAGTTCTTC	CATSANNNEQFF
TRBD1	TRBV4-1	few	TRBJ1-1	15	TGCGCCAGCAGCCAGGTGGACAGGGGCGATGCTGAAGCTTTCTTT	CASSQVDRGDAEAFF
TRBD2	TRBV20-1	-	TRBJ2-3	15	TGCAGTGCTAGAGGCATAGCGGGGAGGATAGATACGCAGTATTTT	CSARGIAGRIDTQYF
-	TRBV5-6	few	TRBJ2-7	12	TGTGCCAGCAGCTCCCAGGACGGCGAGCAGTACTTC	CASSSQDGEQYF
-	TRBV3-1	-	TRBJ2-5	14	TGTGCCAGCAGCCAAGTCGACCCTCGGGAGACCCAGTACTTC	CASSQVDPRETQYF
-	TRBV13	-	TRBJ1-4	13	TGTGCCAGCAGCTTCGGACTTTGCGAAAAACTGTTTTTT	CASSFGLCEKLFF
-	TRBV10-3	-	TRBJ2-5	14	TGTGCCATCAGTGAGCTCAGCAGACAAGAGACCCAGTACTTC	CAISELSRQETQYF
TRBD1	TRBV20-1	-	TRBJ2-7	15	TGCAGTGCTAGAGCACCCATCAGGGGGTCCTACGAGCAGTACTTC	CSARAPIRGSYEQYF
-	TRBV4-1	-	TRBJ1-1	15	TGCGCCAGCAGCCAAAGAGCCCAGTTTAACACTGAAGCTTTCTTT	CASSQRAQFNTEAFF
TRBD2	TRBV6-5	-	TRBJ2-1	16	TGTGCCAGCAGCTCCCCACTAGCGGGAACCGGGAATGAGCAGTTCTTC	CASSSPLAGTGNEQFF
-	TRBV28	-	TRBJ2-7	15	TGTGCCAGCAGTCGTAGACAGGCAGGGGCCTACGAGCAGTACTTC	CASSRRQAGAYEQYF
-	TRBV3-1	few	TRBJ1-2	13	TGTGCCAGCAGCCAAGCGGCGGCTCGTTCTCACACCTTC	CASSQAAARSHTF
-	TRBV12-3/TRBV12-4	few	TRBJ2-7	15	TGTGCCAGCAGTGAACCGGGACGCGGCACCTACGAGCAGTACTTC	CASSEPGRGTYEQYF
TRBD1	TRBV7-9	-	TRBJ1-2	15	TGTGCCAGCAGCAGGACAGGGGGAATCGCGTACGGCTACACCTTC	CASSRTGGIAYGYTF
-	TRBV12-3/TRBV12-4	-	TRBJ1-4	12	TGTGCCAGCAGTTTTTATGGGGAAAAACTGTTTTTT	CASSFYGEKLFF
TRBD1	TRBV27	-	TRBJ1-2	15	TGTGCCAGCAGTGGGGGGGGACAGGGCGGCTATGGCTACACCTTC	CASSGGGQGGYGYTF
-	TRBV20-1	-	TRBJ2-7	15	TGCAGTGCGCCCCGCGGGCGCTTTAGTTCCTACGAGCAGTACTTC	CSAPRGRFSSYEQYF
-	TRBV27	-	TRBJ2-3	14	TGTGCCAGCAGTCCGGGACAAACCCCAGATACGCAGTATTTT	CASSPGQTPDTQYF